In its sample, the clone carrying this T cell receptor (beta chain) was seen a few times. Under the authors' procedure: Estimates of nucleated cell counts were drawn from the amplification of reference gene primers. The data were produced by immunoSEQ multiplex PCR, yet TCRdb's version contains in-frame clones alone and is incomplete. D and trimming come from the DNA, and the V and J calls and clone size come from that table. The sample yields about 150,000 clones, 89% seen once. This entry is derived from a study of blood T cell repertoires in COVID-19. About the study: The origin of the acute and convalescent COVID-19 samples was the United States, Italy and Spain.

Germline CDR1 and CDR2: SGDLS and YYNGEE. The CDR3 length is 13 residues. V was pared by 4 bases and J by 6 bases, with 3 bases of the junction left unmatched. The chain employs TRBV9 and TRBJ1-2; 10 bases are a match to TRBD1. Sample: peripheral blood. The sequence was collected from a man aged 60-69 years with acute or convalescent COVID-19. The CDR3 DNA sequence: TGTGCCAGCAGCCCCGGACAGGGGGATGGCTACACCTTC. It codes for CASSPGQGDGYTF.